This T cell receptor (beta chain) appears in the sequencing data of a study of OX40 agonist ivuxolimab in advanced cancers. Looking at the study overall: Eligibility admitted prior anti-PD-1, anti-PD-L1 or anti-CTLA-4 therapy; roughly 39% had some.

Of note for this clone: The antigen is unknown.

Collection of blood occurred at baseline, at cycle 4 day 1, and at cycle 7 day 1. The assay was immunoSEQ multiplex PCR, and TCRdb's table has in-frame clones only and misses some. This sample carries tens of thousands of clones, approximately 92% of them seen once, and the ten largest clones take 30% to 40%. Study-wide points: Among the nonresponders, some also had low normalized T-cell clonal expansion.

Between the trimmed V and J ends, which lost 2 bases and 9 bases, there was a span of 8 bases. The CDR3 runs 12 residues. The germline gives CDR1 LNHDA, CDR2 SQIVND (reference sequence). The receptor's source is an adult with an advanced solid tumor such as melanoma, head and neck, liver or kidney cancer. Sequenced here: CD4+ or CD8+ T cells sorted from blood, sampled in a trial of the OX40 agonist ivuxolimab. The chain has TRBV19 and TRBJ2-1, with D uncertain. The CDR3, as DNA: TGTGCCAGTAGTATAAAGCTGGGTGAGCAGTTCTTC. Encoded protein: CASSIKLGEQFF. The full variable domain, completed using reference TRBV19 and TRBJ2-1, is DGGITQSPKYLFRKEGQNVTLSCEQNLNHDAMYWYRQDPGQGLRLIYYSQIVNDFQKGDIAEGYSVSREKKESFPLTVTSAQKNPTAFYLCASSIKLGEQFFGPGTRLTVL.